These T cell receptor beta chains were read from a single sample in a study of blood T cells in healthy people across ages. Via MiXCR, TCRdb re-called the 5' RACE reads, giving one row per CDR3 protein. Here the sample spans about 1 million distinct CDR3 sequences, around 25% being singletons. The data were also submitted as part of a second study, on T cells of mothers and their children.

Sequencing was performed on blood. The receptors originated from a girl aged 2 to 10 in good health. CDR3s include the opening cysteine and the closing phenylalanine or tryptophan. The D gene is left open where the match is weak. Clone size appears in some rows only: once, few, many, or a class for an expanded clone.

TRBV5-1,NA,NA,TRBJ2-7,CASRFLTENSYEQYF,TGCGCCAGCAGGTTTCTCACAGAGAACTCCTACGAGCAGTACTTC
TRBV15,few,NA,TRBJ2-1,CATSGGELYNEQFF,TGTGCCACCAGCGGCGGGGAGCTATACAATGAGCAGTTCTTC
TRBV5-1,NA,NA,TRBJ2-5,CASSPGRRYQETQYF,TGCGCCAGCAGCCCGGGACGGCGGTACCAAGAGACCCAGTACTTC
TRBV7-9,few,NA,TRBJ2-5,CASSSFGPSQETQYF,TGTGCCAGCAGCTCCTTCGGACCGTCCCAAGAGACCCAGTACTTC
TRBV13,NA,TRBD2,TRBJ2-1,CASPPAGGRSSYNEQFF,TGTGCCAGCCCACCGGCGGGGGGCCGGAGCTCCTACAATGAGCAGTTCTTC
TRBV3-1,NA,NA,TRBJ2-5,CASSSRVDETQYF,TGTGCCAGCAGCTCCAGGGTTGATGAGACCCAGTACTTC
TRBV10-3,NA,TRBD2,TRBJ2-5,CAISEGGSGEQEAQYF,TGTGCCATCAGTGAGGGGGGTAGCGGGGAACAAGAGGCCCAGTACTTC
TRBV10-3,few,NA,TRBJ2-7,CAISESLVSGRNYEQYF,TGTGCCATCAGTGAGTCGCTGGTATCGGGACGCAACTACGAGCAGTACTTC
TRBV11-2,few,NA,TRBJ2-1,CASSLAYGLPSSYNEQFF,TGTGCCAGCAGCTTAGCGTACGGGTTACCGAGCTCCTACAATGAGCAGTTCTTC
TRBV24-1,few,NA,TRBJ2-7,CATSDRLNEQYF,TGTGCCACCAGTGATCGGCTAAACGAGCAGTACTTC
TRBV7-9,few,TRBD1,TRBJ2-7,CASSLGAGGHEQYF,TGTGCCAGCAGCTTAGGGGCAGGGGGACACGAGCAGTACTTC
TRBV6-5,NA,TRBD1,TRBJ2-5,CASSYTGEETQYF,TGTGCCAGCAGTTACACAGGGGAAGAGACCCAGTACTTC
TRBV20-1,NA,NA,TRBJ2-7,CSARDPSEQYF,TGCAGTGCTAGAGACCCTAGCGAGCAGTACTTC
TRBV4-1,many,NA,TRBJ2-3,CASSQVRGGPHTDTQYF,TGCGCCAGCAGCCAAGTTCGAGGGGGGCCCCACACAGATACGCAGTATTTT
TRBV7-6,few,TRBD1,TRBJ2-5,CASSLVATGGETQYF,TGTGCCAGCAGCTTAGTCGCGACAGGGGGAGAGACCCAGTACTTC
TRBV29-1,few,TRBD2,TRBJ2-1,CSVEATGTRAYNEQFF,TGCAGCGTTGAAGCCACCGGGACTAGGGCCTACAATGAGCAGTTCTTC
TRBV9,few,NA,TRBJ1-2,CASSVSPRADPDSAGYGYTF,TGTGCCAGCAGCGTATCGCCCCGGGCTGACCCGGACAGCGCCGGCTATGGCTACACCTTC
TRBV6-2/TRBV6-3,NA,NA,TRBJ1-1,CASSRTPGAPDTEAFF,TGTGCCAGCAGTCGGACCCCGGGCGCTCCGGACACTGAAGCTTTCTTT
TRBV20-1,NA,TRBD2,TRBJ2-3,CSATPGLVAQYF,TGCAGTGCTACCCCGGGACTAGTAGCGCAGTATTTT
TRBV5-1,few,TRBD2,TRBJ2-5,CASSVGLAGDQETQYF,TGCGCCAGCAGCGTTGGACTAGCGGGGGATCAAGAGACCCAGTACTTC
TRBV5-6,few,NA,TRBJ2-7,CASSLKAEQYF,TGTGCCAGCAGCTTGAAGGCCGAGCAGTACTTC